This T cell receptor beta chain was retrieved from a study of blood T cell repertoires in COVID-19. Study-level background: Collection of acute and convalescent COVID-19 samples took place in the United States, Italy and Spain. Nucleic acid was either cDNA or gDNA, and it came from T cells, B-cell-depleted T cells, or PBMCs.

Under the authors' procedure: Estimation of nucleated cell counts was performed using reference gene primer amplification. Repertoires were generated with immunoSEQ multiplex PCR, while TCRdb's copy carries only in-frame clones and drops some. For V, J and clone size, that table is used; D and trimming come from the DNA. The sample includes roughly 250,000 clones, around 90% of them seen just once. V lost 7 bases, J lost 1 base, and 13 bases lay in between. Per germline, CDR1 LNHDA and CDR2 SQIVND (reference sequence). CDR3 length equals 14 residues. Recovered status in Cohort 3 required two negative PCRs, clearance, or symptom resolution.

V gene TRBV19 combines with J gene TRBJ1-1; D is perhaps TRBD1 (6 bases). The TCR originated in a woman aged 45-59 years who had recovered from COVID-19. The sequenced sample consisted of PBMCs or T cells enriched from blood (not recorded which). CDR3: CASKDSRPNTEAFF. CDR3 DNA: TGTGCCAGTAAGGACAGCCGACCGAACACTGAAGCTTTCTTT.